This T cell receptor beta chain was profiled in a study of T cells after posttransplantation cyclophosphamide. CDR3 length: 14 amino acids. CDR1 and CDR2 from the germline V gene are SGDLS and YYNGEE. The trim removed 3 bases at V and 8 bases at J, leaving 9 bases unmatched. Study outcomes and limitations: TRB overlap between skin or GI tissue T cells and blood was limited.

This clone was found a few times. Its target is not known. The protocol was immunoSEQ multiplex PCR, while the TCRdb copy is restricted to in-frame clones and leaves out a portion. Recorded here are tens of thousands of clones, none singletons. The receptor was isolated from a woman aged 60-75 years in good health, CMV-negative, and a related stem cell transplant donor. This chain uses TRBV9 with TRBJ2-3; 7 bases are shared with TRBD2. Specimen: PBMCs. CDR3 protein: CASSGRLARGTQYF. The CDR3 nucleotides are TGTGCCAGCAGCGGTCGACTAGCCCGGGGTACGCAGTATTTT.